This TCR beta chain appears in the sequencing data of a study of cytomegalovirus exposure and HLA in healthy donors (dated 2017 in TCRdb). A note on the overall study: An earlier analysis of several hundred of the donors reported more than 250 Gb of sequence data and 117 million unique TCR beta sequences from 150 million to 200 million T cells. Roughly 300 gigabases of sequencing data and approximately 85 million unique TCR sequences were included in an early release covering under 650 HLA-typed donors. Of the approximately 400 genotyped donors, roughly 85% fell in the genetic ancestry cluster associated with self-reported Caucasian donors. The study aimed to test whether cataloging public T cell receptors could reveal signatures of past pathogen exposure. The study used immunosequencing to profile the T cell repertoires of approximately 650 subjects and linked those repertoires to cytomegalovirus serostatus. In addition to the first cohort of approximately 650 subjects, a separate validation cohort of 120 different subjects was used. To predict cytomegalovirus infection status, the study brought together high-throughput TCR immunosequencing, statistical association of individual TCRs with disease status, and machine learning. In a later analysis, previously published TCR beta repertoires from more than 500 donors were re-analyzed and high-resolution HLA genotyping was added so that TCR occurrence patterns could be studied. The later analysis used no new phenotypic data to find candidate immune exposures, relying instead on TCR beta sequences and their occurrence across donors. To decide whether each TCR beta V gene segment behaved as functional or pseudogenic, an earlier analysis of some 570 of the donors relied on high-throughput TCR beta sequencing. Donor age, sex, ethnicity and CMV serostatus were collected together with the repertoire data. A later genetic analysis took genome-wide SNP genotypes for about three fifths of the 666 donors and used that subset as a discovery cohort. All discovery cohort repertoires had been generated on a single sequencing platform. HLA typing included class I and class II loci at four-digit resolution. The number of typed donors differed by locus: 629-630 for A, B, C, DRB1 and DQB1; 522 for DQA1; around 580 for DPA1; and some 470 for DPB1. Four to six DR-DQ haplotypes were handled as single units for association and clustering, since linkage in the cohort was strong. Among a few hundred genotyped donors of the cohort, an average of roughly 240,000 unique TCR beta nucleotide sequences were sequenced per donor, approximately 20% of them non-productive. Results the study describes overall, beyond this receptor: A later analysis associated roughly 17,000 TCR beta sequences with specific HLA alleles at a false discovery rate of 0.05. Presence/absence analyses assumed roughly uniform sequencing depth across donors, an assumption that may not hold. Only TCR beta chains were sequenced in this cohort, and the absence of alpha or paired-chain data limited detectable features. Because counts were too low, around 17 rarely observed V segments, including chromosome 9 orphons, were left out of the earlier analysis of a few hundred of the donors. Linkage disequilibrium might explain the correlated functional status among segregating V segments, but an unknown experimental factor could not be excluded. The authors suggested that the approach could potentially be extended to other disease states and immunological phenotypes. Immune exposure information for the cohort was limited to CMV serostatus. In both the original and validation cohorts, the classifier was reported to diagnose cytomegalovirus status with high specificity and sensitivity. An earlier analysis of approximately 570 of the donors showed that most TCR beta V segments appeared in productive rearrangements either about 87% or about 30% of the time, which broadly matched IMGT annotations. In a later analysis, several top co-occurrence clusters were reported to appear linked to parvovirus B19, influenza, CMV and Epstein-Barr virus. A few of the identified cytomegalovirus-associated TCR beta chains were confirmed in vitro to be specific for cytomegalovirus antigens. A later analysis found that most CMV-associated TCR beta chains appeared HLA-restricted, with HLA associations seemingly driven largely by CMV exposure. According to a later analysis, TCR association rates differed among HLA loci, with DRB1 alleles showing the most associated TCRs and HLA-C alleles showing the fewest. A further reported finding was that TCR beta sequences accurately predicted the HLA-A and HLA-B alleles for most subjects in the first cohort. Assigning TCR associations to individual alleles was difficult when HLA alleles, especially DR and DQ, strongly co-occurred. A group of highly shared sequence variants was considered likely to be a technical artifact of the sequencing pipeline. Because some donors lacked HLA typing at each locus, the association tests relied only on the typed subset. A later analysis found that HLA-associated TCR beta chains were more clonally expanded and had lower generation probabilities than equally common non-associated chains. While some public TCRs were present in many individuals, most TCR sequences turned up only very rarely across donors. A later genetic analysis associated a missense DCLRE1C variant with V-gene and J-gene trimming of TCR beta chains, and an independent cohort replicated the association. The study listed 164 TCR beta chains as associated with cytomegalovirus. In a later genetic analysis, fewer N-insertions in productive TCRs were reported among donors in an Asian-associated ancestry cluster than the approximately 710-donor mean.

The library was produced with the immunoSEQ multiplex PCR assay. The multiplex PCR relied on a mix of 60 forward primers for TCR Vbeta segments and 13 reverse primers for TCR Jbeta segments. The CDR3 region of rearranged TCR beta genes was amplified from genomic DNA by a multiplex PCR assay. On the Illumina HiSeq System, the amplified TCR beta libraries were sequenced as 87-base-pair reads. For the original study's pipeline: Across the roughly 640 repertoires, a later analysis counted approximately 75 million unique TCR beta chains, approximately 10 million of which were shared by at least two donors. A nearest-neighbor algorithm error-corrected the raw reads and collapsed the reads into unique sequences, merging closely related sequences to remove PCR and sequencing errors. CDR3 sequences were aligned to IMGT reference sequences to assign V, D and J gene segments. For a sequence to be retained, at least a six-nucleotide match to both a V gene segment and a J gene segment was required. Rearrangements were classified as productive when the CDR3 lacked stop codons and remained in frame with V and J, and all other rearrangements were classified as non-productive. Following IMGT convention, CDR3 was defined as the stretch from the second conserved V-encoded cysteine up to the conserved J-encoded phenylalanine. Sequences without an unambiguous match to a single V gene segment were excluded from the earlier analysis of about 600 of the donors. An earlier analysis of 587 of the donors called V segments functional above 56.7% productive rearrangements and segregating when the between-donor standard deviation exceeded 5%. To diagnose cytomegalovirus status from the catalog of TCR beta chain sequences, a statistical classification framework was built. In a later analysis, V and J genes were assigned by comparing TCR nucleotide sequences against IMGT/GENE-DB human TR gene sequences. The TCRdist pipeline was used in a later analysis to assign CDR3 sequences and most-parsimonious VDJ recombination scenarios. In a later analysis, each TCR beta chain was defined by its CDR3 amino acid sequence together with its V-gene family, and reads lacking a unique V-gene family were excluded. As a way to deal with suspected cross-contamination and a sequencing artifact, a later analysis dropped 592 nucleotide sequences that were highly shared and had low generation probability. In a later analysis, a clonal expansion index for each public chain was calculated from normalized within-repertoire ranks of inferred template counts. A later analysis computed generation probabilities with a VDJ recombination model fitted to out-of-frame rearrangements, and checked the results against IGoR. In a later analysis, hypergeometric tests were used to score TCR-TCR, TCR-HLA and TCR-CMV co-occurrence, with a repertoire-size bias correction applied to TCR pairs. In a later analysis, false discovery rates were estimated by permuting HLA or CMV assignments 20 times. A later analysis grouped co-occurring TCRs with DBSCAN, adding TCRdist sequence similarity when clustering within HLA-allele-positive subsets. Co-occurrence clustering excluded repertoires with fewer than 30,000 or more than 120,000 public chains, plus five with anomalous nucleotide sharing. Not all clones reach the TCRdb copy of this immuneACCESS table, which keeps in-frame sequences only. Checked studies attribute under half of the gap to unresolved V genes and leave the rest unexplained. The D gene and trimming were derived from the DNA, and the V and J assignments and clone size from that table. Across this sample there are 150,000 to 200,000 clones, with just over 70% seen only once. About 4.3% of the sample is taken by the ten largest.

In total, over 600 healthy bone marrow donors made up the cohort. At the time of sampling, every cohort member was nominally healthy, though immune exposures that went unrecorded were likely present. The donor tested CMV seropositive and was one of the 289 seropositive cohort members. Each donor provided a peripheral blood sample, and peripheral blood mononuclear cells were used for TCR beta sequencing. Genomic DNA extraction from the blood cell samples was performed with the Qiagen DNeasy Blood Extraction Kit. As regards this clone: Its antigen is still unknown. Per-base qualities were not stored, and no clone one base away is much larger.

The receptor was derived from a man between 18 and 35 years old in good health and CMV-seropositive. The specimen was PBMCs.

This receptor has the CDR3 CASSGGQVAEAFF. The DNA sequence reads TGTGCCAGCAGCGGAGGACAGGTCGCTGAAGCTTTCTTT. The rearranged chain carries TRBV5-5 and TRBJ1-1, with 7 bases matching TRBD1. At the junction V is shortened by 4 bases and J by 6 bases; bases outside the gene matches: 6. The germline V gene (reference sequence) provides CDR1 SGHKS and CDR2 YYEKEE. Reading from cysteine to phenylalanine, the CDR3 counts 13 amino acids. Just CDR3 DNA is preserved here, 39 bases in frame from base 1.